Described below is a single T cell receptor (beta chain) sequence and its context. Per the original methods: Estimation of nucleated cell counts was performed using reference gene primer amplification. Some clones are missing from TCRdb's copy, which holds only in-frame ones; the method was immunoSEQ multiplex PCR. The D gene and trimming were derived from the DNA, and the V and J assignments and clone size from that table. This sample carries about 78,000 clones, roughly 87% of them seen once, and the ten largest clones take about 1%. The source of the sample is a study of blood T cell repertoires in COVID-19. Sequencing used peripheral blood. This clonotype originated in a woman in her fifties or sixties in a cohort sampled during active COVID-19.

The CDR3 spells CASSQGGQNTEAFF. CDR3 coding DNA: TGCGCCAGCAGCCAAGGGGGCCAGAACACTGAAGCTTTCTTT. The chain has TRBV4-1 and TRBJ1-1; perhaps TRBD1 as D (5 bases). Between the trimmed V and J ends, which lost 1 base and 1 base, there was a span of 7 bases. The germline V gene has CDR1 MGHRA and CDR2 YSYEKL. The CDR3 extends over 14 amino acids.